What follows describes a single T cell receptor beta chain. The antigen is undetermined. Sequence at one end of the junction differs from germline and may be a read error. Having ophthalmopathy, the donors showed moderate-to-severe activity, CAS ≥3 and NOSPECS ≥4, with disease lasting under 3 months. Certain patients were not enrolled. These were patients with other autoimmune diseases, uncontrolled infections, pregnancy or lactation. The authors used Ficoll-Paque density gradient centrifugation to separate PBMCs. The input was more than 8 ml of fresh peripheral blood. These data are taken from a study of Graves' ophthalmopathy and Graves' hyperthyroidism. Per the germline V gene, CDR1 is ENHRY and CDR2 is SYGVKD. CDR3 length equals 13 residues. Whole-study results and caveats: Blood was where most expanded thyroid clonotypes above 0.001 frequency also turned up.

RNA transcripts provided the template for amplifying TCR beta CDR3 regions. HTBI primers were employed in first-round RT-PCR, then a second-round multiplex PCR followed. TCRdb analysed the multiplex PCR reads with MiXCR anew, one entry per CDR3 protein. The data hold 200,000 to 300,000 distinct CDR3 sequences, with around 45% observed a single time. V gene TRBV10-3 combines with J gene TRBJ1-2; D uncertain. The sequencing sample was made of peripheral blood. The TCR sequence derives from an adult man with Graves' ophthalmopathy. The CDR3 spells CASSEIQVYGYTF. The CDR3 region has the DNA TGTGCCAGCAGTGAGATCCAGGTCTATGGCTACACCTTC.